This passage covers 23 T cell receptor beta chains from one sample sequenced in a study of blood T cell repertoires in COVID-19. The protocol was immunoSEQ multiplex PCR, while the TCRdb copy is restricted to in-frame clones and leaves out a portion. The data hold 350,000 to 400,000 clones, with approximately 87% observed a single time. The sample was PBMCs or T cells enriched from blood (not recorded which). The receptor set was obtained from a man aged 40-55 years in a cohort exposed to, infected with or recovered from COVID-19 (not recorded which).

The V gene is TRBV5-6, the J gene TRBJ1-2; D remains ambiguous. V lost 3 bases and J 7 bases, leaving 10 bases between the germline ends. CDR3 length: 12 amino acids. Per germline, CDR1 SGHDT and CDR2 YYEEEE. The CDR3 DNA sequence: TGTGCCAGCAGCTCTGGTTCCGGTGGCTACACCTTC. Translated: CASSSGSGGYTF.

The V gene is TRBV11-2, the J gene TRBJ1-1; D is uncertain. CDR3 length: 12 amino acids. V dropped 7 bases and J dropped 6 bases, with 12 bases sitting between them. Germline-derived CDR1 and CDR2 are SGHAT and FQNNGV. The CDR3 nucleotides read TGTGCCAGCACCAGAACCACCGCTGAAGCTTTCTTT. Encoded protein: CASTRTTAEAFF.

The V gene is TRBV11-2, the J gene TRBJ2-7; D not resolved. V shed 0 bases and J shed 6 bases, with 12 bases lying between them. Germline CDR1 reads SGHAT; CDR2 reads FQNNGV. The CDR3 is 14 amino acids. CDR3 sequence reads: CASSLDRRTGEQYF. CDR3 bases: TGTGCCAGCAGCTTAGATCGGCGAACGGGCGAGCAGTACTTC.

CDR3 region: CASSLQGVYEQYF. CDR3 coding DNA: TGTGCCAGCAGCCTACAAGGGGTCTACGAGCAGTACTTC. V is TRBV28 and J is TRBJ2-7; maybe TRBD1 (5 bases). This CDR3 has 13 amino acids. V was shortened by 6 bases and J by 3 bases, with 12 bases between the two germline ends. Looked up from germline, CDR1 is MDHEN and CDR2 is SYDVKM.

The chain is built from TRBV19 and TRBJ1-2; D perhaps matches TRBD1 (5 bases). The CDR3 runs to 16 residues. Trimming shortened V by 5 bases and J by 4 bases, and 20 bases separated the two germline ends. Germline CDR1 and CDR2: LNHDA and SQIVND (reference sequence). CDR3 nucleotide sequence: TGTGCCAGTAGTTTGTCGGCAGGGAAGAGCATCTATGGCTACACCTTC. This translates into CASSLSAGKSIYGYTF.

The genes are TRBV4-1 and TRBJ2-2, with 7 bases that match TRBD2. The J segment lost 7 bases and the V segment lost 1 base, leaving 9 bases of the junction unmatched. The CDR3 has 16 residues. CDR1 is MGHRA, CDR2 YSYEKL, per germline. CDR3 sequence: CASSQVAGVKGGELFF. In DNA, the CDR3 is TGCGCCAGCAGCCAAGTGGCGGGAGTAAAGGGCGGGGAGCTGTTTTTT.

This sequence joins TRBV7-8 and TRBJ1-3; TRBD1 might be the D (5 bases). The length of the CDR3 is 13 residues. CDR1 is SGHVS and CDR2 is FQNEAQ in the germline V gene. Trimming stripped 5 bases from V and 7 bases from J, with 12 bases between. The DNA for the CDR3 is TGTGCCAGCAGCCCGGCGGGGGGGAACACCATATATTTT. Translated: CASSPAGGNTIYF. The full variable domain, completed using reference TRBV7-8 and TRBJ1-3, is GAGVSQSPRYKVAKRGQDVALRCDPISGHVSLFWYQQALGQGPEFLTYFQNEAQLDKSGLPSDRFFAERPEGSVSTLKIQRTQQEDSAVYLCASSPAGGNTIYFGEGSWLTVV.

The V gene is TRBV4-1, the J gene TRBJ2-1; D ambiguous. CDR1 is MGHRA, CDR2 YSYEKL, per germline. Trimming shortened V by 4 bases and J by 0 bases, and 10 bases separated the two germline ends. There are 15 residues in the CDR3. The CDR3 sequence is CASSPTIGSYNEQFF. The CDR3 DNA sequence: TGCGCCAGCAGCCCAACTATCGGCTCCTACAATGAGCAGTTCTTC.

The rearrangement uses TRBV7-9 and TRBJ1-1; D is unresolved. The CDR3 loop spans 15 amino acids. Germline CDR1 is SEHNR and CDR2 is FQNEAQ (reference sequence). Trimming shortened V by 1 base and J by 1 base, and 10 bases separated the two germline ends. CDR3 DNA: TGTGCCAGCAGCTTAGTTCCGGGAACGAACACTGAAGCTTTCTTT. It is translated as CASSLVPGTNTEAFF.

This clone was seen a handful of times. The gene calls are TRBV7-8 and TRBJ2-1; TRBD2 matches at 9 bases. V was pared by 1 base and J by 5 bases, with 6 bases of the junction left unmatched. Germline V gene lookup returns CDR1 SGHVS and CDR2 FQNEAQ. This CDR3 spans 16 amino acids. Written as DNA, the CDR3 is TGTGCCAGCAGCTTAGTAGTTAGCGGGAGAGACAATGAGCAGTTCTTC. Encoded protein: CASSLVVSGRDNEQFF.

The chain employs TRBV19 and TRBJ2-6, with 7 bases matching TRBD1. The germline gives CDR1 LNHDA, CDR2 SQIVND (reference sequence). Losses at the gene ends were 7 bases for V and 4 bases for J; bases not matched to a gene: 10. The CDR3 spans 16 residues. The CDR3 DNA is TGTGCCAGTAAGGGATTGACAGGGAGAGGGGCCAACGTCCTGACTTTC. Its translation: CASKGLTGRGANVLTF. Based on the CDR3 plus reference TRBV19 and TRBJ2-6, the full variable domain is DGGITQSPKYLFRKEGQNVTLSCEQNLNHDAMYWYRQDPGQGLRLIYYSQIVNDFQKGDIAEGYSVSREKKESFPLTVTSAQKNPTAFYLCASKGLTGRGANVLTFGAGSRLTVL.

This clone was detected only a few times. The V and J genes are TRBV5-4 and TRBJ2-5; 8 bases align to TRBD2. Trimming took 0 bases from V and 2 from J; bases not matched to a gene: 9. CDR3 size: 17 residues. Germline V gene lookup returns CDR1 SGHNT and CDR2 YYREEE (reference sequence). The DNA for the CDR3 is TGTGCCAGCAGCTTGGAACCCACGGGGGGGGAACAAGAGACCCAGTACTTC. Translation gives CASSLEPTGGEQETQYF. Variable domain in full (rest from reference TRBV5-4 and TRBJ2-5): ETGVTQSPTHLIKTRGQQVTLRCSSQSGHNTVSWYQQALGQGPQFIFQYYREEENGRGNFPPRFSGLQFPNYSSELNVNALELDDSALYLCASSLEPTGGEQETQYFGPGTRLLVL.

The chain joins TRBV9 to TRBJ2-1; 9 bases are a match to TRBD2. The germline V gene has CDR1 SGDLS and CDR2 YYNGEE. The junction had 9 bases not matched to a gene; V was cut back by 4 bases and J by 4 bases. This CDR3 region has 16 residues. The DNA for the CDR3 is TGTGCCAGCAGCACTAGGACTAGCGTCATTTACAATGAGCAGTTCTTC. This encodes CASSTRTSVIYNEQFF.

This clone appeared a few times. This chain uses TRBV7-9 with TRBJ2-3; a weak D match, TRBD2 (5 bases). V lost 5 bases to trimming and J lost 10 bases, with 10 bases between them. There are 11 residues in the CDR3. Germline lookup yields CDR1 SEHNR and CDR2 FQNEAQ (reference sequence). The CDR3 region is CASSGPGAQYF. The DNA for the CDR3 is TGTGCCAGCAGCGGCCCCGGGGCGCAGTATTTT.

The count of this clone is one. V usage is TRBV15 and J usage is TRBJ2-1; 11 nucleotides line up with TRBD2. The V and J ends lost 8 bases and 8 bases, in that order; junction bases with no gene match: 8. Germline CDR1 is LNHNV and CDR2 is YYDKDF (reference sequence). The CDR3 covers 14 residues. The CDR3 protein is CATFNSGRDDEQFF. In DNA, the CDR3 is TGTGCCACCTTTAATAGCGGGAGGGATGATGAGCAGTTCTTC. Together with reference TRBV15 and TRBJ2-1, the CDR3 gives the full variable domain: DAMVIQNPRYQVTQFGKPVTLSCSQTLNHNVMYWYQQKSSQAPKLLFHYYDKDFNNEADTPDNFQSRRPNTSFCFLDIRSPGLGDTAMYLCATFNSGRDDEQFFGPGTRLTVL.

This chain links TRBV18 with TRBJ2-1; 11 positions match TRBD1. The CDR3 loop spans 17 amino acids. Germline V CDR1 and CDR2: KGHSH, LQKENI. The V gene end was trimmed by 1 base and the J gene end by 6 bases; junction bases not matched to a gene: 8. The CDR3, as DNA: TGTGCCAGCTCACCACTGTCAAGGACAGGGGGCGGCAATGAGCAGTTCTTC. It yields the protein CASSPLSRTGGGNEQFF.

The chain recombines TRBV10-2 with TRBJ2-2, with no clear D. Germline values: CDR1 WSHSY, CDR2 SAAADI. CDR3 length equals 14 residues. With 4 bases removed from V and 4 bases from J, the gap between germline ends came to 10 bases. The CDR3 DNA reads TGCGCCAGCAGTGCGTCCGGTCCCACCGGGGAGCTGTTTTTT. It translates to CASSASGPTGELFF.

This clone was detected once. This rearrangement joins TRBV6-5 to TRBJ1-1; no definite D call. Deletions cut 5 bases from V and 10 bases from J, with 14 bases between. The CDR3 consists of 12 residues. The germline V gene has CDR1 MNHEY and CDR2 SVGAGI. The DNA for the CDR3 is TGTGCCAGCAGTCCTCACCTGGGGAGAGCTTTCTTT. Translation gives CASSPHLGRAFF.

For the CDR3, the DNA is TGTGCCAGCAGCAGTCAGGGGGTTCACACTGAAGCTTTCTTT. Its translation is CASSSQGVHTEAFF. The gene calls are TRBV6-2 or TRBV6-3 and TRBJ1-1; 7 bases are shared with TRBD1. Germline V lookup: CDR1 MNHEY, CDR2 SVGEGT. This CDR3 has 14 residues. Trimming took 6 bases from V and 3 from J; bases not matched to a gene: 7.

The chain links TRBV15 to TRBJ2-7; 8 bases match TRBD1. The CDR3 is 15 residues long. Germline assignment: CDR1 LNHNV and CDR2 YYDKDF (reference sequence). After removal of 2 bases from V and 3 bases from J, the junction contained 6 bases not matched to a gene. The CDR3 DNA reads as TGTGCCACCAGCAGATCGACAGGGGTGGGCTACGAGCAGTACTTC. This gives the protein CATSRSTGVGYEQYF.

This clone was recorded once. This chain connects TRBV5-1 to TRBJ2-7; 7 bases are shared with TRBD2. The trim removed 2 bases at V and 4 bases at J, leaving 12 bases unmatched. From germline, CDR1 is SGHRS and CDR2 YFSETQ. This CDR3 has 16 amino acids. This chain's CDR3 is CASSFRGRANLYEQYF. For the CDR3, the DNA is TGCGCCAGCAGCTTCCGTGGGAGGGCCAACCTGTACGAGCAGTACTTC.

The chain has TRBV4-2 and TRBJ1-5; TRBD1 matches 8 bases. Trimming removed 1 base from V and 4 bases from J; junction bases left unmatched: 9. Germline CDR1 and CDR2: LGHNA and YNFKEQ. This CDR3 is 17 amino acids long. This chain's CDR3 is CASSQVGRGRGNQPQHF. The CDR3 bases are TGTGCCAGCAGCCAAGTCGGCAGGGGGCGAGGGAATCAGCCCCAGCATTTT.

The chain couples TRBV30 to TRBJ2-3, with D unresolved. V lost 2 bases and J 1 base, leaving 10 bases between the germline ends. Looked up from germline, CDR1 is GTSNPN and CDR2 is SVGIG (reference sequence). The CDR3 runs 14 residues. For the CDR3, the DNA is TGTGCCTGGAGTACTTCCTACGGCACAGATACGCAGTATTTT. This encodes CAWSTSYGTDTQYF.